The 30 T cell receptor beta chains in this list originate from one sample, sequenced in a study of cytomegalovirus exposure and HLA in healthy donors (TCRdb year 2017). Library prep was done by the immunoSEQ multiplex PCR assay. The multiplex PCR relied on a mix of 60 forward primers for TCR Vbeta segments and 13 reverse primers for TCR Jbeta segments. Entries here come from immuneACCESS through TCRdb and include only in-frame sequences with V and J called. Some clones fail to appear in such tables; in the studies checked, an unresolved V gene covers under half of the shortfall, and the cause of the remainder is unknown. This sample comprises roughly 60,000 clones, more than 70% of them detected only once. The top ten constitute 5% to 7% of the sample. The source material was PBMCs. The source of these receptors is a woman aged 25 to 39 in good health and CMV-seronegative.

The rearrangement uses TRBV28 and TRBJ1-2; no definite D call. CDR3 size: 14 residues. The germline gives CDR1 MDHEN, CDR2 SYDVKM. The V and J ends lost 6 bases and 8 bases respectively, with 19 bases between them. The CDR3, as DNA: TGTGCCAGCAGCTTAGTTCAGAGGGCGGGGGGCTACACCTTC. Translating it yields CASSLVQRAGGYTF.

The V gene is TRBV9, the J gene TRBJ2-3, with 9 bases lining up with TRBD2. Germline V gene lookup returns CDR1 SGDLS and CDR2 YYNGEE. The CDR3 has 21 residues. V lost 2 bases, J lost 2 bases, and 21 bases stayed unmatched. The CDR3 nucleotides are TGTGCCAGCAGCGTTTCAGGGTTAGCGGGAGACTCATTGGCTTTCACAGATACGCAGTATTTT. Protein: CASSVSGLAGDSLAFTDTQYF.

CDR3 sequence: CASSLEFGGREQFF. CDR3 DNA: TGTGCCAGCAGCTTAGAATTCGGCGGGAGGGAGCAGTTCTTC. The gene calls are TRBV13 and TRBJ2-1; 8 bases fit TRBD2. This CDR3 has 14 amino acids. The junction had 6 bases not matched to a gene; V was cut back by 1 base and J by 10 bases. Germline V gene data show CDR1 as PRHDT and CDR2 as FYEKMQ (reference sequence).

The V gene is TRBV28, the J gene TRBJ2-2, with 9 bases aligning to TRBD2. Germline V gene sequence: CDR1 MDHEN, CDR2 SYDVKM. The CDR3 is made up of 16 amino acids. The V segment lost 2 bases and the J segment 8 bases; nucleotides outside the gene matches: 9. CDR3: CASSLGSAGGRGELFF. The CDR3 DNA reads TGTGCCAGCAGTTTAGGCTCGGCGGGAGGGCGGGGGGAGCTGTTTTTT. Full variable domain (missing parts from reference TRBV28 and TRBJ2-2): DVKVTQSSRYLVKRTGEKVFLECVQDMDHENMFWYRQDPGLGLRLIYFSYDVKMKEKGDIPEGYSVSREKKERFSLILESASTNQTSMYLCASSLGSAGGRGELFFGEGSRLTVL.

The gene calls are TRBV5-1 and TRBJ2-1; 10 positions agree with TRBD2. The CDR3 has 16 amino acids. V lost 0 bases, J lost 4 bases, and 4 bases stayed unmatched. From germline, CDR1 is SGHRS and CDR2 YFSETQ. The CDR3 DNA follows: TGCGCCAGCAGCTTGGCCGGACTAGCGGAATACAATGAGCAGTTCTTC. Its protein product is CASSLAGLAEYNEQFF.

V gene TRBV19 combines with J gene TRBJ2-1; 11 bases are shared with TRBD2. The CDR3 is 16 amino acids. V dropped 1 base and J dropped 6; count of bases not matched to a gene: 5. Per the germline V gene, CDR1 is LNHDA and CDR2 is SQIVND (reference sequence). The CDR3 sequence: CASSIGTGLAVNEQFF. CDR3 coding DNA: TGTGCCAGTAGTATAGGTACGGGACTAGCGGTCAATGAGCAGTTCTTC.

V is TRBV4-1 and J is TRBJ2-3, with 9 bases lining up with TRBD2. Germline V gives CDR1 MGHRA, CDR2 YSYEKL. The CDR3 covers 17 residues. After removal of 0 bases from V and 2 bases from J, the junction contained 6 bases not matched to a gene. CDR3 loop: CASSQDGTSSYTDTQYF. CDR3 nucleotides: TGCGCCAGCAGCCAAGATGGGACTAGCAGTTACACAGATACGCAGTATTTT.

The chain carries TRBV23-1 and TRBJ2-3; a possible D gene is TRBD1 (5 bases). TRBV23-1 is flagged as an ORF with uncertain function. The CDR3 is 16 amino acids. V was cut by 4 bases and J by 0 bases, with 14 bases left in between. In DNA form, the CDR3 reads TGCGCCAGCAGTCGAACTACAGGTTTTAGCACAGATACGCAGTATTTT. This translates into CASSRTTGFSTDTQYF.

The chain carries TRBV10-1 and TRBJ1-1; D remains ambiguous. Germline CDR1 and CDR2: WNHNN and SYGVQD (reference sequence). The ends were cut back, 4 bases at V and 5 bases at J, with 11 bases in the middle. The CDR3 length is 13 residues. For the CDR3, the DNA is TGCGCCAGCAGTGGATACCGGGGAACTGAAGCTTTCTTT. It is translated as CASSGYRGTEAFF.

The chain couples TRBV9 to TRBJ2-2, with TRBD2 identical over 7 bases. This CDR3 spans 15 amino acids. Germline V gene sequence: CDR1 SGDLS, CDR2 YYNGEE. The trim removed 4 bases at V and 3 bases at J, leaving 6 bases unmatched. The CDR3 DNA is TGTGCCAGCAGCCCCCCAGCGGGATACACCGGGGAGCTGTTTTTT. Translated: CASSPPAGYTGELFF.

The rearrangement uses TRBV7-2 and TRBJ1-6; 10 bases are shared with TRBD1. The CDR3 length is 15 residues. The J segment lost 9 bases and the V segment lost 3 bases, leaving 5 bases of the junction unmatched. Germline CDR1 is SGHTA and CDR2 is FQGNSA. CDR3 loop: CASSFGQGEVSPLHF. In DNA form, the CDR3 reads TGTGCCAGCAGCTTTGGACAGGGGGAAGTTTCACCCCTCCACTTT.

The genes are TRBV6-1 and TRBJ1-6; the match to TRBD1 covers 9 bases. V shed 7 bases, J shed 7 bases, and the junction held 2 bases outside the gene matches. There are 13 residues in the CDR3. Germline assignment: CDR1 MNHNS and CDR2 SASEGT. The CDR3 reads CASTGQGNSPLHF. The CDR3 nucleotides are TGTGCCAGCACTGGACAGGGGAATTCACCCCTCCACTTT.

This sequence joins TRBV4-3 and TRBJ2-5, with 9 bases identical to TRBD1. Trimming cost V 1 base and J 5 bases; bases outside gene matches: 11. Germline CDR1 and CDR2: LGHNA and YSLEER. This CDR3 has 17 residues. The CDR3 DNA is TGCGCCAGCAGCCAAGGACAGGGGGGTTTGGGTTTGGAGACCCAGTACTTC. It translates to CASSQGQGGLGLETQYF.

The rearrangement joins TRBV29-1 to TRBJ2-2, with D possibly matching TRBD2 (7 bases). The CDR3 length is 15 residues. Trimming took 7 bases from V and 0 from J, leaving 15 bases between them. Germline V gives CDR1 SQVTM, CDR2 ANQGSEA. The DNA of the CDR3 is TGCAGCGCTGGGGGGGGCGGGGCGAACACCGGGGAGCTGTTTTTT. Its translation is CSAGGGGANTGELFF.

CDR3 residues: CASSATSGSSSTQYF. The CDR3 coding sequence is TGTGCCAGCAGCGCAACTAGCGGGAGCTCTAGTACGCAGTATTTT. This chain connects TRBV9 to TRBJ2-3, with 11 bases lining up with TRBD2. This CDR3 region has 15 residues. Germline CDR1 is SGDLS and CDR2 is YYNGEE. V gave up 3 bases and J gave up 8 bases; unmatched junction bases: 8.

This sequence joins TRBV4-3 and TRBJ1-4, with D maybe TRBD1 (5 bases). Trimming took off 1 base at V and 6 bases at J, with 18 bases between the two ends. The CDR3 loop spans 17 amino acids. From germline, CDR1 is LGHNA and CDR2 YSLEER. This CDR3 reads CASSQAPDGGGHEKLFF. The CDR3 DNA follows: TGCGCCAGCAGCCAAGCCCCGGACGGGGGAGGGCATGAAAAACTGTTTTTT.

The rearrangement uses TRBV19 and TRBJ1-1; maybe TRBD1 (6 bases). The ends were cut back, 5 bases at V and 0 bases at J, with 13 bases in the middle. Germline CDR1 LNHDA, CDR2 SQIVND (reference sequence). The CDR3 has 15 residues. CDR3 in amino acids: CASSSSGAMNTEAFF. CDR3 nucleotide sequence: TGTGCCAGTAGTTCCTCAGGGGCCATGAACACTGAAGCTTTCTTT.

The chain is built from TRBV6-5 and TRBJ1-2; D possibly corresponds to TRBD1 (6 bases). Germline values: CDR1 MNHEY, CDR2 SVGAGI. V shed 2 bases and J shed 8 bases, with 18 bases lying between them. The CDR3 extends over 15 amino acids. CDR3 DNA sequence: TGTGCCAGCAGTTACCAGGGGCGGGTGGGTGAAGGCTACACCTTC. This encodes CASSYQGRVGEGYTF.

The genes are TRBV5-6 and TRBJ2-2; no reliable D call. The V end lost 1 base, the J end lost 4 bases, and 11 bases lay between the germline ends. The CDR3 has 15 residues. Per the germline V gene, CDR1 is SGHDT and CDR2 is YYEEEE. The CDR3 loop reads CASSLQSSVTGELFF. As DNA, the CDR3 is TGTGCCAGCAGCTTGCAGTCCTCAGTCACCGGGGAGCTGTTTTTT.

V is TRBV28 and J is TRBJ2-1; 13 bases line up with TRBD2. The ends lost 5 bases at V and 8 bases at J; junction bases unmatched: 6. The CDR3 sequence is 15 residues long. CDR1 and CDR2 from the germline V gene are MDHEN and SYDVKM. The CDR3 sequence: CASSLRLAGGYEQFF. CDR3 bases: TGTGCCAGCAGTCTACGACTAGCGGGAGGCTATGAGCAGTTCTTC.

This chain links TRBV27 with TRBJ2-1; 10 positions match TRBD2. In germline, CDR1 is MNHEY, CDR2 SMNVEV (reference sequence). The CDR3 has 14 residues. V dropped 3 bases and J dropped 7; count of bases not matched to a gene: 3. The CDR3 sequence: CASSFVTSGNEQFF. The CDR3 DNA sequence: TGTGCCAGCAGTTTCGTGACTAGCGGGAATGAGCAGTTCTTC.

The rearrangement uses TRBV27 and TRBJ2-5; D may be TRBD2 (6 bases). Per germline, CDR1 MNHEY and CDR2 SMNVEV (reference sequence). V lost 3 bases, J lost 1 base, and 9 bases lay in between. CDR3 length equals 14 residues. Written as DNA, the CDR3 is TGTGCCAGCAGTTTTTCCGGGAGCCAAGAGACCCAGTACTTC. This sequence encodes CASSFSGSQETQYF.

This sequence joins TRBV27 and TRBJ1-5; D possibly corresponds to TRBD1 (5 bases). V was cut by 7 bases and J by 5 bases, with 12 bases left in between. The CDR3 is made up of 13 amino acids. The germline CDR1 and CDR2 sequences are MNHEY and SMNVEV (reference sequence). CDR3 amino acids: CASTQGGDQPQHF. Here the CDR3 DNA reads TGTGCCAGCACCCAAGGAGGGGATCAGCCCCAGCATTTT.

The rearrangement joins TRBV2 to TRBJ2-5; the match to TRBD2 covers 9 bases. Per the germline V gene, CDR1 is SNHLY and CDR2 is FYNNEI. V lost 6 bases to trimming and J lost 4 bases; unmatched junction nucleotides: 0. CDR3 length: 12 residues. The DNA of the CDR3 is TGTGCCAGCAGACTAGCGGGAGAGACCCAGTACTTC. Protein: CASRLAGETQYF.

This clone has only one observation. The chain carries TRBV30 and TRBJ1-6, with 10 positions matching TRBD1. The ends lost 2 bases at V and 13 bases at J; junction bases unmatched: 11. The CDR3 contains 15 residues. Germline CDR1 reads GTSNPN; CDR2 reads SVGIG (reference sequence). For the CDR3, the DNA is TGTGCCTGGAGTTCAGCGGGGACAGGGGCTCGCCCCCTCCACTTT. It specifies CAWSSAGTGARPLHF.

The chain is built from TRBV5-4 and TRBJ2-1; D is unclear. V lost 0 bases and J 0 bases, leaving 7 bases between the germline ends. The germline gives CDR1 SGHNT, CDR2 YYREEE (reference sequence). There are 15 residues in the CDR3. Written as DNA, the CDR3 is TGTGCCAGCAGCTTGGAAGTACACTCCTACAATGAGCAGTTCTTC. Translated, it gives CASSLEVHSYNEQFF.

V and J are TRBV27 and TRBJ1-2; D not certain. V dropped 3 bases and J dropped 0 bases, with 5 bases sitting between them. The CDR3 extends over 13 amino acids. Germline values: CDR1 MNHEY, CDR2 SMNVEV (reference sequence). In nucleotides, the CDR3 is TGTGCCAGCAGTTTGAGTGCTAACTATGGCTACACCTTC. This translates into CASSLSANYGYTF.

This chain uses TRBV11-2 with TRBJ2-7; TRBD2 agrees at 13 bases. CDR3 length equals 15 residues. V lost 1 base and J lost 6; bases outside the gene matches: 3. Germline V CDR1 and CDR2: SGHAT, FQNNGV. The CDR3 region is CASSLGTSGRGEQYV. The CDR3 DNA reads TGTGCCAGCAGCTTAGGGACTAGCGGGAGAGGCGAGCAGTACGTC.

This rearrangement joins TRBV27 to TRBJ2-3; the match to TRBD2 covers 9 bases. The CDR3 contains 15 residues. Germline loops: CDR1 MNHEY, CDR2 SMNVEV (reference sequence). Trimming took 1 base from V and 1 from J; bases not matched to a gene: 0. The CDR3 loop reads CASSLWTSGTDTQYF. As DNA, the CDR3 is TGTGCCAGCAGTTTATGGACTAGCGGCACAGATACGCAGTATTTT.

Concerning this clone: Its ends do not fully match the called genes, so a read error is possible. This chain connects TRBV7-9 to TRBJ2-1, with no clear D. Germline assignment: CDR1 SEHNR and CDR2 FQNEAQ (reference sequence). This CDR3 is 12 amino acids long. The CDR3 DNA reads as TGTTCCAGCAGCTTAGTTAACAATGAGCAGTTCTTC. Translated, it gives CSSSLVNNEQFF.